These 28 T cell receptor beta chains were sequenced from one sample in a study of cytomegalovirus exposure and HLA in healthy donors. Use of 60 Vbeta and 13 Jbeta primers characterized the PCR. TCRdb's table, derived via immunoSEQ multiplex PCR, lists solely in-frame clones and lacks some. The sample shows about 160,000 clones, 75% to 85% of them seen only once. What was sequenced was PBMCs. All receptors come from a woman between 45 and 60 years old in good health and CMV-seronegative.

V is TRBV19 and J is TRBJ2-3, with 7 positions matching TRBD2. The V and J ends lost 5 bases and 2 bases, in that order; junction bases with no gene match: 7. CDR3 length equals 15 residues. The V gene's germline CDR1 is LNHDA and CDR2 SQIVND (reference sequence). The CDR3 loop reads CASSPSGLYTDTQYF. The CDR3 DNA is TGTGCCAGTAGTCCCTCGGGACTATACACAGATACGCAGTATTTT.

V is TRBV2 and J is TRBJ2-7; a possible D gene is TRBD2 (6 bases). This CDR3 contains 13 residues. With 10 bases removed from V and 0 bases from J, the gap between germline ends came to 13 bases. Germline-derived CDR1 and CDR2 are SNHLY and FYNNEI. As DNA, the CDR3 is TGTGCCACCGCGGAGGGAAGCTCCTACGAGCAGTACTTC. This translates into CATAEGSSYEQYF.

The chain recombines TRBV11-2 with TRBJ2-2, with D perhaps matching TRBD1 (6 bases). Between the trimmed V and J ends, which lost 2 bases and 3 bases, there was a span of 10 bases. Looked up from germline, CDR1 is SGHAT and CDR2 is FQNNGV. The CDR3 has 15 residues. CDR3 region: CASSLYAGDTGELFF. The DNA for the CDR3 is TGTGCCAGCAGCTTATATGCAGGGGACACCGGGGAGCTGTTTTTT.

This chain uses TRBV4-1 with TRBJ2-3, with TRBD2 as a possible D gene (5 bases). Germline loops: CDR1 MGHRA, CDR2 YSYEKL. This CDR3 is built from 17 residues. V shed 0 bases and J shed 2 bases, with 15 bases lying between them. The CDR3 bases are TGCGCCAGCAGCCAAGATGGAGGCGGTGGGATCACAGATACGCAGTATTTT. It is translated as CASSQDGGGGITDTQYF.

The genes are TRBV6-1 and TRBJ1-5; 8 bases are shared with TRBD1. Unmatched junction bases numbered 0, after V lost 6 bases and J lost 2 bases. This CDR3 has 13 amino acids. The germline V gene encodes CDR1 MNHNS and CDR2 SASEGT. The CDR3 DNA reads as TGTGCCAGCAGGGGACAGGGCAATCAGCCCCAGCATTTT. Translation gives CASRGQGNQPQHF.

As concerns this clone: The sample contains more than one DNA sequence encoding this CDR3. J is TRBJ1-1 and V is TRBV6-4; D call uncertain. CDR3 length equals 12 residues. V lost 6 bases to trimming and J lost 6 bases, with 11 bases between them. CDR1 and CDR2 from the germline V gene are MRHNA and SNTAGT. The CDR3 protein is CASSYSSSEAFF. CDR3 sequence (DNA): TGTGCCAGCAGCTACTCAAGTTCTGAAGCTTTCTTT.

The chain links TRBV5-3 to TRBJ2-5; TRBD1 aligns across 9 bases. TRBV5-3 is sorted into the ORF group, with uncertain function. V shed 4 bases, J shed 5 bases, and the junction held 9 bases outside the gene matches. The CDR3 spans 15 residues. The DNA of the CDR3 is TGTGCCAGAAGCCCCGCACAGGGGGCGAGGGAGACCCAGTACTTC. Its protein product is CARSPAQGARETQYF.

This clone has more than one count but fewer than ten. The V gene is TRBV5-4, the J gene TRBJ2-1; TRBD2 agrees at 12 bases. The CDR3 covers 16 residues. With 0 bases clipped from V and 3 bases from J, the junction kept 1 base outside the gene matches. Germline lookup yields CDR1 SGHNT and CDR2 YYREEE (reference sequence). The CDR3 coding sequence is TGTGCCAGCAGCTTGGGGACTAGCGGGATCTACAATGAGCAGTTCTTC. Protein sequence: CASSLGTSGIYNEQFF.

Only a few counts were recorded for this clone. Within the sample, other DNA sequences also encode this same CDR3. The chain couples TRBV19 to TRBJ1-1, with 7 nucleotides matching TRBD1. The ends lost 5 bases at V and 3 bases at J; junction bases unmatched: 3. The CDR3 is 13 residues long. Germline CDR1 and CDR2: LNHDA and SQIVND (reference sequence). The CDR3 protein is CASSSTGDTEAFF. The DNA of the CDR3 is TGTGCCAGTAGTTCCACAGGGGACACTGAAGCTTTCTTT.

The rearrangement joins TRBV12-2 to TRBJ2-7; the table's D call of TRBD2 was not tested on the DNA. TRBV12-2 is flagged as a pseudogene. The CDR3 runs to 15 residues. CDR3 region: CASRPWRCCPYEQYF. For the CDR3, the DNA is TGTGCAAGTCGCCCCTGGAGGTGCTGCCCCTACGAGCAGTACTTC.

In this sample, this clone turned up once. V usage is TRBV28 and J usage is TRBJ1-2; 12 nucleotides line up with TRBD1. V shed 4 bases and J 5 bases; nucleotides not matched to a gene: 8. CDR3 length: 16 residues. Germline V gives CDR1 MDHEN, CDR2 SYDVKM. The CDR3 DNA follows: TGTGCCAGCAGTTCCGCCGGGACAGGGGGCCTTTATGGCTACACCTTC. Translating gives CASSSAGTGGLYGYTF.

The rearrangement uses TRBV5-4 and TRBJ2-1; TRBD1 matches at 11 bases. J gave up 4 bases and V 2 bases, and 5 bases lay outside the gene matches. The CDR3 is 16 amino acids. The germline V gene has CDR1 SGHNT and CDR2 YYREEE (reference sequence). This CDR3 is CASSLAGTGGYNEQFF. In DNA, the CDR3 is TGTGCCAGCAGCTTAGCGGGGACAGGGGGATACAATGAGCAGTTCTTC.

J is TRBJ2-1 and V is TRBV6-6; D unclear. The CDR3 has 12 residues. V lost 5 bases and J lost 6, with 8 bases in between. Germline lookup yields CDR1 MNHNY and CDR2 SVGAGI (reference sequence). The CDR3 protein is CASSSAPNEQFF. Written as DNA, the CDR3 is TGTGCCAGCAGTAGCGCCCCCAATGAGCAGTTCTTC.

The rearrangement uses TRBV30 and TRBJ2-3, with 7 bases aligning to TRBD2. CDR3 length equals 14 residues. J was trimmed by 2 bases and V by 3 bases; bases with no gene match: 5. CDR1 and CDR2 from the germline V gene are GTSNPN and SVGIG (reference sequence). The CDR3 reads CAWSNGRNTDTQYF. The CDR3 nucleotides read TGTGCCTGGAGCAACGGGAGGAACACAGATACGCAGTATTTT.

The rearrangement links TRBV4-2 to TRBJ1-1; 10 bases match TRBD1. V shed 3 bases, J shed 4 bases, and the junction held 8 bases outside the gene matches. The germline V gene has CDR1 LGHNA and CDR2 YNFKEQ. CDR3 length: 16 amino acids. The CDR3 nucleotides are TGTGCCAGCAGCCAGGACGGGACAGGGGTTGGCACTGAAGCTTTCTTT. This gives the protein CASSQDGTGVGTEAFF.

This clone was seen a handful of times. The chain joins TRBV5-1 to TRBJ2-1; D call uncertain. The CDR3 is 15 amino acids. CDR1 is SGHRS, CDR2 YFSETQ, per germline. Trimming took 2 bases from V and 6 from J, leaving 15 bases between them. The CDR3 sequence: CASSFDSTLTNEQFF. The CDR3 bases are TGCGCCAGCAGCTTTGACTCCACCCTTACCAATGAGCAGTTCTTC.

The chain is built from TRBV5-6 and TRBJ2-7, with 8 positions matching TRBD1. The V and J ends lost 3 bases and 5 bases, in that order; junction bases with no gene match: 10. Germline CDR1 is SGHDT and CDR2 is YYEEEE. This CDR3 contains 15 residues. The CDR3 is CASSYDTGGSNEQYF. CDR3 nucleotides: TGTGCCAGCAGCTACGATACAGGGGGGAGTAACGAGCAGTACTTC.

The genes are TRBV6-5 and TRBJ1-1; D gene ambiguous. Trimming removed 6 bases at V and 6 bases at J, with 14 bases between. Per the germline V gene, CDR1 is MNHEY and CDR2 is SVGAGI. The CDR3 is 13 amino acids. CDR3 loop: CASRVRESAEAFF. In DNA form, the CDR3 reads TGTGCCAGCAGAGTGCGGGAGAGTGCTGAAGCTTTCTTT.

A few counts support this clone. The chain couples TRBV19 to TRBJ2-5; 7 bases are a match to TRBD1. There are 14 residues in the CDR3. With V trimmed by 6 bases and J by 6 bases, 10 bases remained unmatched. Per the germline V gene, CDR1 is LNHDA and CDR2 is SQIVND (reference sequence). CDR3 nucleotide sequence: TGTGCCAGTAGATCTGACAGGGCGAGTAAGACCCAGTACTTC. Protein sequence: CASRSDRASKTQYF.

V usage is TRBV19 and J usage is TRBJ1-3; D is undetermined. V lost 3 bases and J lost 0, with 9 bases in between. This CDR3 contains 15 residues. CDR1 and CDR2 from the germline V gene are LNHDA and SQIVND (reference sequence). The CDR3 nucleotides read TGTGCCAGTAGTATGTCACAGAACTCTGGAAACACCATATATTTT. This sequence encodes CASSMSQNSGNTIYF. The full variable domain, completed using reference TRBV19 and TRBJ1-3, is DGGITQSPKYLFRKEGQNVTLSCEQNLNHDAMYWYRQDPGQGLRLIYYSQIVNDFQKGDIAEGYSVSREKKESFPLTVTSAQKNPTAFYLCASSMSQNSGNTIYFGEGSWLTVV.

This clone was found a few times. The chain recombines TRBV11-2 with TRBJ1-4; TRBD1 matches 12 bases. The CDR3 is made up of 19 amino acids. Germline loops: CDR1 SGHAT, CDR2 FQNNGV. V lost 5 bases, J lost 8 bases, and 18 bases stayed unmatched. The CDR3 region is CASSPLRTGQGAEREKLFF. In DNA form, the CDR3 reads TGTGCCAGCAGCCCCTTGAGAACGGGACAGGGGGCAGAACGGGAAAAACTGTTTTTT.

The rearrangement links TRBV5-1 to TRBJ1-2; a possible D gene is TRBD1 (5 bases). The CDR3 is 14 residues long. The V gene's germline CDR1 is SGHRS and CDR2 YFSETQ. Trimming removed 2 bases at V and 4 bases at J, with 12 bases between. The CDR3 region is CASSLLEGVYGYTF. The DNA for the CDR3 is TGCGCCAGCAGCTTACTGGAAGGGGTCTATGGCTACACCTTC. The full variable domain, completed using reference TRBV5-1 and TRBJ1-2, is KAGVTQTPRYLIKTRGQQVTLSCSPISGHRSVSWYQQTPGQGLQFLFEYFSETQRNKGNFPGRFSGRQFSNSRSEMNVSTLELGDSALYLCASSLLEGVYGYTFGSGTRLTVV.

The V gene is TRBV9, the J gene TRBJ1-3; D is possibly TRBD1 (5 bases). The germline CDR1 and CDR2 sequences are SGDLS and YYNGEE. CDR3 length: 18 residues. V was clipped by 1 base and J by 2 bases, with 19 bases between them. The CDR3 loop reads CASSVTGGLGETGNTIYF. CDR3 nucleotides: TGTGCCAGCAGCGTAACCGGAGGGTTGGGGGAAACTGGAAACACCATATATTTT. Drawing the rest from reference TRBV9 and TRBJ1-3, the complete variable domain is DSGVTQTPKHLITATGQRVTLRCSPRSGDLSVYWYQQSLDQGLQFLIQYYNGEERAKGNILERFSAQQFPDLHSELNLSSLELGDSALYFCASSVTGGLGETGNTIYFGEGSWLTVV.

V and J are TRBV13 and TRBJ2-3; D is perhaps TRBD2 (6 bases). Germline CDR1 PRHDT, CDR2 FYEKMQ (reference sequence). Trimming shortened V by 5 bases and J by 6 bases, and 18 bases separated the two germline ends. The CDR3 is 15 amino acids. CDR3 in DNA: TGTGCCAGCAGCCCCGGGACTCTCGCCACGGATACGCAGTATTTT. Protein: CASSPGTLATDTQYF.

In this sample, this clone turned up a few times. This chain links TRBV4-1 with TRBJ2-5; TRBD1 matches at 8 bases. The CDR3 has 16 residues. V gave up 1 base and J gave up 5 bases; unmatched junction bases: 9. Germline lookup yields CDR1 MGHRA and CDR2 YSYEKL. The CDR3 DNA is TGCGCCAGCAGCCAAGTCGGTGGACAGGGAAGGGAGACCCAGTACTTC. It encodes CASSQVGGQGRETQYF.

This clone appeared a few times. The chain recombines TRBV9 with TRBJ1-1, with D perhaps TRBD1 (6 bases). The CDR3 consists of 13 residues. Trimming removed 3 bases at V and 3 bases at J, with 9 bases between. Germline values: CDR1 SGDLS, CDR2 YYNGEE. This CDR3 is CASSEGGDTEAFF. The CDR3 DNA reads as TGTGCCAGCAGCGAGGGGGGGGACACTGAAGCTTTCTTT.

V is TRBV7-2 and J is TRBJ2-2, with a tentative D call TRBD2 (7 bases). The germline V and J ends were trimmed by 6 bases and 0 bases, with 14 bases remaining between them. The CDR3 consists of 16 residues. Germline V gene lookup returns CDR1 SGHTA and CDR2 FQGNSA. CDR3 loop: CASSRRGGTNTGELFF. DNA for the CDR3: TGTGCCAGCAGTAGAAGGGGGGGCACGAACACCGGGGAGCTGTTTTTT.

The chain carries TRBV7-9 and TRBJ2-2, with D unclear. Germline V CDR1 and CDR2: SEHNR, FQNEAQ (reference sequence). The CDR3 is 14 residues long. Trimming removed 1 base from V and 4 bases from J, with 7 bases in between. The chain's CDR3 is CASSLDSITGELFF. CDR3 in DNA: TGTGCCAGCAGCTTAGACAGTATCACCGGGGAGCTGTTTTTT.